Listed here are 19 T cell receptor beta chains from one sample, sequenced in a study of Ad26.COV2.S vaccination and SARS-CoV-2 variants. The sample's treatment: about 20 received Ad26.COV2.S at low or high dose, single or two shots; about five received placebo; per-sample allocation not given. Repertoires come from day 63 after the first vaccine or placebo injection. The assay was immunoSEQ multiplex PCR, and TCRdb's table has in-frame clones only and misses some. The sample yields 300,000 to 350,000 clones, 86% seen once. Material: peripheral blood, obtained in a trial of Ad26.COV2.S vaccine versus placebo. The receptors shown here come from a person between 18 and 65 years old who received the Ad26.COV2.S COVID-19 vaccine or a placebo.

The chain has TRBV6-5 and TRBJ2-1; 8 nucleotides agree with TRBD2. Germline V gene sequence: CDR1 MNHEY, CDR2 SVGAGI. V shed 7 bases and J 6 bases; nucleotides not matched to a gene: 11. The CDR3 consists of 15 residues. In DNA form, the CDR3 reads TGTGCCAGCAAACTCGGACTAGCCGGGCCCAATGAGCAGTTCTTC. This sequence encodes CASKLGLAGPNEQFF.

The chain employs TRBV13 and TRBJ1-1; D remains ambiguous. Germline V CDR1 and CDR2: PRHDT, FYEKMQ (reference sequence). The CDR3 has 14 amino acids. V dropped 0 bases and J dropped 4 bases, with 9 bases sitting between them. In DNA, the CDR3 is TGTGCCAGCAGCTTAGGCGTGAGGACCACTGAAGCTTTCTTT. This gives the protein CASSLGVRTTEAFF.

J is TRBJ1-5 and V is TRBV25-1; D not certain. This CDR3 is 13 amino acids long. CDR1 is MGHDK and CDR2 is SYGVNS in the germline V gene. Trimming cost V 11 bases and J 0 bases, with 11 bases left between them. In DNA, the CDR3 is TGTGCCTTATGGACGGATAGCAATCAGCCCCAGCATTTT. Residues: CALWTDSNQPQHF.

The chain has TRBV30 and TRBJ2-1; the match to TRBD2 covers 13 bases. This CDR3 contains 18 residues. V gave up 3 bases and J gave up 7 bases; unmatched junction bases: 15. CDR1 and CDR2 from the germline V gene are GTSNPN and SVGIG (reference sequence). As DNA, the CDR3 is TGTGCCTGGAGGGGGCAGGCATTTAGGACTAGCGGGGGTAATGAGCAGTTCTTC. Translating gives CAWRGQAFRTSGGNEQFF.

This chain connects TRBV4-3 to TRBJ1-1, with a weak D call TRBD1 (5 bases). Trimming removed 2 bases from V and 1 base from J, with 5 bases in between. CDR1 is LGHNA, CDR2 YSLEER, per germline. CDR3 length: 13 residues. The CDR3 DNA sequence: TGCGCCAGCAGCCAAACAGGGAACACTGAAGCTTTCTTT. This translates into CASSQTGNTEAFF.

The V and J genes are TRBV9 and TRBJ2-2; unclear D gene. The CDR3 is 13 residues long. The germline V and J ends were trimmed by 0 bases and 3 bases, with 3 bases remaining between them. The germline gives CDR1 SGDLS, CDR2 YYNGEE. In DNA, the CDR3 is TGTGCCAGCAGCGTAGTTGACACCGGGGAGCTGTTTTTT. It translates to CASSVVDTGELFF.

V and J are TRBV6-1 and TRBJ2-1; 10 bases line up with TRBD2. V shed 3 bases, J shed 7 bases, and the junction held 6 bases outside the gene matches. This CDR3 is 15 amino acids long. The germline gives CDR1 MNHNS, CDR2 SASEGT. CDR3 DNA: TGTGCCAGCAGTGATGGAGCGGGGGGGCGTAATGAGCAGTTCTTC. This codes for CASSDGAGGRNEQFF.

V is TRBV7-3 and J is TRBJ2-3; 9 bases are shared with TRBD1. Germline CDR1 SGHTA, CDR2 FQGTGA. The trim removed 5 bases at V and 5 bases at J, leaving 8 bases unmatched. The CDR3 is 15 amino acids. CDR3 loop: CASSQRQGVGDTQYF. CDR3 nucleotides: TGTGCCAGCAGCCAACGACAGGGGGTGGGAGATACGCAGTATTTT.

This clone has a single count. The chain employs TRBV7-2 and TRBJ2-5; TRBD2 is a possible D gene (6 bases). This CDR3 comprises 16 residues. The germline CDR1 and CDR2 sequences are SGHTA and FQGNSA. The germline V and J ends were trimmed by 3 bases and 4 bases, with 18 bases remaining between them. The CDR3, as DNA: TGTGCCAGCAGCTTGATTTTTCGGGGGAACGGAGAGACCCAGTACTTC. Translated: CASSLIFRGNGETQYF.

This rearrangement joins TRBV15 to TRBJ1-2; D perhaps matches TRBD1 (5 bases). V was cut by 1 base and J by 4 bases, with 16 bases left in between. Germline V lookup: CDR1 LNHNV, CDR2 YYDKDF (reference sequence). The CDR3 runs to 16 residues. In DNA form, the CDR3 reads TGTGCCACCAGCAGAGCTGGAGGGGCTGGCGGCTATGGCTACACCTTC. Translating it yields CATSRAGGAGGYGYTF.

The chain joins TRBV2 to TRBJ1-4; TRBD1 is a possible D gene (6 bases). V was trimmed by 6 bases and J by 11 bases, leaving 22 bases between them. The germline gives CDR1 SNHLY, CDR2 FYNNEI. The CDR3 loop spans 15 amino acids. The CDR3 DNA is TGTGCCAGCAGCCTTCTCCGGGACACCCAGATGAAACTGTTTTTT. Residues: CASSLLRDTQMKLFF.

The chain combines TRBV9 with TRBJ2-5; TRBD2 agrees at 7 bases. Germline V gene sequence: CDR1 SGDLS, CDR2 YYNGEE. The CDR3 extends over 14 amino acids. Trimming cost V 3 bases and J 2 bases; bases outside gene matches: 4. The CDR3, as DNA: TGTGCCAGCAGCGCCGGACTAGGGCAAGAGACCCAGTACTTC. This sequence encodes CASSAGLGQETQYF.

In this sample, this clone turned up once. The chain employs TRBV19 and TRBJ1-5, with D unresolved. The V gene lost 6 bases and the J gene lost 4 bases, with 13 bases spanning the gap. The CDR3 sequence is 14 residues long. The germline V gene encodes CDR1 LNHDA and CDR2 SQIVND (reference sequence). The CDR3 nucleotides read TGTGCCAGTAGCGGTTACGGAGATAATCAGCCCCAGCATTTT. Its protein product is CASSGYGDNQPQHF.

This rearrangement joins TRBV19 to TRBJ2-2; TRBD2 aligns across 8 bases. The CDR3 consists of 13 residues. The J segment lost 7 bases and the V segment lost 10 bases, leaving 8 bases of the junction unmatched. CDR1 is LNHDA, CDR2 SQIVND, per germline (reference sequence). The CDR3 spells CATRLASDGELFF. Written as DNA, the CDR3 is TGTGCCACCAGACTAGCGTCCGACGGGGAGCTGTTTTTT.

The gene calls are TRBV7-3 and TRBJ2-3; 7 bases map to TRBD2. This CDR3 region has 14 residues. V lost 6 bases and J lost 2; bases outside the gene matches: 5. In germline, CDR1 is SGHTA, CDR2 FQGTGA. This chain's CDR3 is CASRRAGPTDTQYF. CDR3 sequence (DNA): TGTGCCAGCAGAAGAGCGGGGCCCACAGATACGCAGTATTTT.

This chain links TRBV6-5 with TRBJ2-7; the match to TRBD2 covers 10 bases. Germline V gene sequence: CDR1 MNHEY, CDR2 SVGAGI. Germline trimming cut 5 bases from V and 0 bases from J; bases unmatched to any gene: 4. The CDR3 contains 15 residues. The CDR3 loop is CASSRRLAGSYEQYF. In DNA form, the CDR3 reads TGTGCCAGCAGTCGCCGACTAGCGGGCTCCTACGAGCAGTACTTC.

This rearrangement joins TRBV30 to TRBJ1-2, with 7 bases matching TRBD1. The V gene end was trimmed by 8 bases and the J gene end by 2 bases; junction bases not matched to a gene: 8. The CDR3 extends over 13 amino acids. Germline V gene sequence: CDR1 GTSNPN, CDR2 SVGIG (reference sequence). CDR3 sequence: CARRDRQNYGYTF. CDR3 nucleotide sequence: TGTGCCCGTAGGGACAGACAGAACTATGGCTACACCTTC.

The V call is TRBV15, the J call TRBJ2-5; 8 nucleotides line up with TRBD1. CDR1 is LNHNV, CDR2 YYDKDF, per germline (reference sequence). The J segment lost 5 bases and the V segment lost 3 bases, leaving 5 bases of the junction unmatched. The CDR3 contains 14 residues. CDR3 in amino acids: CATSSWTGLETQYF. In nucleotides, the CDR3 is TGTGCCACCAGCAGTTGGACAGGGCTGGAGACCCAGTACTTC.

V gene TRBV30 combines with J gene TRBJ1-4, with D unclear. Trimming cost V 4 bases and J 7 bases, with 7 bases left between them. CDR1 and CDR2 (germline): GTSNPN, SVGIG (reference sequence). CDR3 size: 11 residues. The CDR3 here is CAWKLFEKLFF. CDR3 bases: TGTGCCTGGAAATTGTTTGAAAAACTGTTTTTT.